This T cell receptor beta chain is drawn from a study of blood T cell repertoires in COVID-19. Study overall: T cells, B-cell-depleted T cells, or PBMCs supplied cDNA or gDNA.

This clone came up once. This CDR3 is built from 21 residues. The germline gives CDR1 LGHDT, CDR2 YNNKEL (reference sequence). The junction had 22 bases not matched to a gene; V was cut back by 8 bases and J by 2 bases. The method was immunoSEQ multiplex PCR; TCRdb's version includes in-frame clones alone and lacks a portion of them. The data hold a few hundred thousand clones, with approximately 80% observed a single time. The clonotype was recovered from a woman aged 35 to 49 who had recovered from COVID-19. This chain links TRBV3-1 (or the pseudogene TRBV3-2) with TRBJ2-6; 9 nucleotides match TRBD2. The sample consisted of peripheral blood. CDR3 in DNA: TGTGCCAGCGGTTTTGTGGCGGGGGGGCTACGGCGATCTCCTGGGGCCAACGTCCTGACTTTC. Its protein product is CASGFVAGGLRRSPGANVLTF.